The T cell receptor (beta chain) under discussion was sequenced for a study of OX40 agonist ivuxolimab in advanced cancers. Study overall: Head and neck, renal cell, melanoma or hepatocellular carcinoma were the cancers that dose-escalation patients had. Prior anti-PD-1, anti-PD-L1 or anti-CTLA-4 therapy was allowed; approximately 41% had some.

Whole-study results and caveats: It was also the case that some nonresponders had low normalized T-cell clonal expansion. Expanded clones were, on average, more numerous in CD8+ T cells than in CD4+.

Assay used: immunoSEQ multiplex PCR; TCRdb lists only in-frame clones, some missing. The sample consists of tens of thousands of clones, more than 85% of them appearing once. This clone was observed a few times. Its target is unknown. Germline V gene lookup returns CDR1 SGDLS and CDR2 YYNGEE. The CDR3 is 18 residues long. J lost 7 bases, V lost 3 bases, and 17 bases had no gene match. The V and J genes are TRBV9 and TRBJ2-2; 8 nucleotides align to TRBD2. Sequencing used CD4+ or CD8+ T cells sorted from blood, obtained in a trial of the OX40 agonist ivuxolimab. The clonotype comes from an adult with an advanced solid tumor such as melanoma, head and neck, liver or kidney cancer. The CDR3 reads CASSASRWTSREGGELFF. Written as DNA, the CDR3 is TGTGCCAGCAGCGCCTCTAGGTGGACTAGCCGAGAGGGCGGGGAGCTGTTTTTT.